What follows are 25 T cell receptor beta chains derived from one specimen sequenced in a study of blood T cell repertoires in COVID-19. Generated by immunoSEQ multiplex PCR, the TCRdb table keeps only in-frame clones and is missing some. The data contain about 290,000 clones, 75% to 90% of them singletons. The sequenced sample was PBMCs or T cells enriched from blood (not recorded which). All receptors derive from a middle-aged woman who had recovered from COVID-19.

The chain combines TRBV4-1 with TRBJ1-2; no firm D call. The V gene's germline CDR1 is MGHRA and CDR2 YSYEKL. V gave up 4 bases and J gave up 4 bases, with 19 bases separating them. This CDR3 region has 16 residues. The DNA of the CDR3 is TGCGCCAGCAGCCGAAGAATTCGGGGAGCTAGCTATGGCTACACCTTC. The encoded protein is CASSRRIRGASYGYTF.

The chain combines TRBV5-4 with TRBJ2-5; D perhaps matches TRBD2 (7 bases). CDR1 is SGHNT, CDR2 YYREEE, per germline (reference sequence). V lost 0 bases and J 9 bases, leaving 9 bases between the germline ends. This CDR3 has 12 residues. CDR3 nucleotide sequence: TGTGCCAGCAGCTTGGTAGGGGGGGCCCAGTACTTC. Encoded protein: CASSLVGGAQYF.

For the CDR3, the DNA is TGTGCCAGCAGCGTAGCTCGGAGCGGGGGGGCCTCGGGGTTAGATACGCAGTATTTT. Translation: CASSVARSGGASGLDTQYF. This chain uses TRBV9 with TRBJ2-3, with TRBD2 matching over 10 bases. With V trimmed by 0 bases and J by 5 bases, 15 bases remained unmatched. Germline-derived CDR1 and CDR2 are SGDLS and YYNGEE. The CDR3 length is 19 residues.

The chain couples TRBV19 to TRBJ1-1; maybe TRBD1 (5 bases). The germline gives CDR1 LNHDA, CDR2 SQIVND (reference sequence). This CDR3 contains 12 residues. The ends were cut back, 4 bases at V and 6 bases at J, with 9 bases in the middle. The CDR3 region has the DNA TGTGCCAGTAGTAAGGGGTTTGCTGAAGCTTTCTTT. It encodes CASSKGFAEAFF.

The rearrangement joins TRBV5-4 to TRBJ2-7; TRBD1 aligns across 9 bases. Per the germline V gene, CDR1 is SGHNT and CDR2 is YYREEE (reference sequence). Germline trimming cut 0 bases from V and 6 bases from J; bases unmatched to any gene: 10. The CDR3 contains 16 residues. The CDR3 spells CASSLDPLGQGFEQYF. CDR3 nucleotide sequence: TGTGCCAGCAGCTTGGATCCTCTGGGACAGGGCTTCGAGCAGTACTTC.

This clone came up once. V is TRBV5-1 and J is TRBJ2-7; 7 positions match TRBD1. Trimming removed 0 bases from V and 2 bases from J; junction bases left unmatched: 5. The CDR3 spans 15 residues. Germline CDR1 and CDR2: SGHRS and YFSETQ. The CDR3 protein is CASSLVRGRTYEQYF. The CDR3, as DNA: TGCGCCAGCAGCTTGGTTAGGGGGCGAACCTACGAGCAGTACTTC.

The chain uses TRBV5-1 and TRBJ2-5, with TRBD1 matching 9 bases. The CDR3 totals 14 residues. Germline assignment: CDR1 SGHRS and CDR2 YFSETQ. V lost 5 bases to trimming and J lost 3 bases; unmatched junction nucleotides: 5. CDR3 sequence reads: CASRPTGGKETQYF. CDR3 nucleotides: TGCGCCAGCAGGCCTACAGGGGGCAAAGAGACCCAGTACTTC.

This clone was counted a single time. The chain recombines TRBV7-2 with TRBJ2-1; 12 bases fit TRBD2. From germline, CDR1 is SGHTA and CDR2 FQGNSA. J was trimmed by 7 bases and V by 1 base; bases with no gene match: 8. The CDR3 covers 17 residues. The CDR3 region is CASSLGSLAGGGNEQFF. The CDR3 nucleotides read TGTGCCAGCAGCTTAGGCTCCCTAGCGGGAGGGGGGAATGAGCAGTTCTTC.

This clone is a singleton in its sample. The rearrangement joins TRBV5-1 to TRBJ2-1; D remains unclear. The V gene lost 4 bases and the J gene lost 6 bases, with 14 bases spanning the gap. The CDR3 runs 14 residues. Germline lookup yields CDR1 SGHRS and CDR2 YFSETQ. The CDR3 spells CASSPPPGINEQFF. Here the CDR3 DNA reads TGCGCCAGCAGCCCCCCCCCAGGAATCAATGAGCAGTTCTTC.

On this clone itself: Other DNA sequences of this sample code for an identical CDR3. The CDR3 protein is CASSPSGGAYEQYF. The CDR3, as DNA: TGTGCCAGCTCACCAAGCGGGGGGGCCTACGAGCAGTACTTC. This chain connects TRBV18 to TRBJ2-7, with 10 bases that match TRBD2. J lost 2 bases, V lost 2 bases, and 0 bases had no gene match. The CDR3 extends over 14 amino acids. CDR1 is KGHSH, CDR2 LQKENI, per germline.

The rearrangement uses TRBV5-1 and TRBJ2-1; 9 bases are a match to TRBD1. Germline values: CDR1 SGHRS, CDR2 YFSETQ. The CDR3 is 15 residues long. V gave up 4 bases and J gave up 6 bases; unmatched junction bases: 8. The CDR3 DNA reads as TGCGCCAGCAGCAGTACGGGACAGGGCAGCAATGAGCAGTTCTTC. Residues: CASSSTGQGSNEQFF.

This clone has a single count. The chain combines TRBV2 with TRBJ2-1; D is perhaps TRBD2 (7 bases). CDR1 is SNHLY, CDR2 FYNNEI, per germline. Trimming took 3 bases from V and 2 from J, leaving 11 bases between them. The CDR3 length is 15 residues. CDR3 sequence: CASSDLGGPYNEQFF. The CDR3 DNA is TGTGCCAGCAGTGATCTCGGGGGGCCCTACAATGAGCAGTTCTTC. The complete variable domain, with remaining parts taken from reference TRBV2 and TRBJ2-1, reads EPEVTQTPSHQVTQMGQEVILRCVPISNHLYFYWYRQILGQKVEFLVSFYNNEISEKSEIFDDQFSVERPDGSNFTLKIRSTKLEDSAMYFCASSDLGGPYNEQFFGPGTRLTVL.

The rearrangement joins TRBV14 to TRBJ2-1, with 7 bases lining up with TRBD2. Germline CDR1 and CDR2: SGHDN and FVKESK. Trimming removed 4 bases from V and 1 base from J; junction bases left unmatched: 13. The CDR3 consists of 18 residues. This chain's CDR3 is CASSPSGAGVTSYNEQFF. In DNA form, the CDR3 reads TGTGCCAGCAGCCCTAGTGGTGCGGGAGTAACGTCCTACAATGAGCAGTTCTTC.

The chain is built from TRBV28 and TRBJ2-1; TRBD2 aligns across 7 bases. Germline assignment: CDR1 MDHEN and CDR2 SYDVKM. Losses at the gene ends were 3 bases for V and 1 base for J; bases not matched to a gene: 6. This CDR3 is built from 16 residues. The CDR3 is CASSFSAGVSYNEQFF. CDR3 nucleotides: TGTGCCAGCAGTTTTAGTGCGGGAGTGTCCTACAATGAGCAGTTCTTC.

The CDR3, as DNA: TGTGCCATCAGAATACAGGGGTACTATGGCTACACCTTC. Residues: CAIRIQGYYGYTF. The chain is built from TRBV10-3 and TRBJ1-2, with TRBD1 matching 7 bases. The CDR3 contains 13 residues. In germline, CDR1 is ENHRY, CDR2 SYGVKD. Trimming took 6 bases from V and 3 from J; bases not matched to a gene: 4.

The chain recombines TRBV19 with TRBJ1-5; the match to TRBD1 covers 7 bases. V trimming: 11 bases; J trimming: 4 bases; junction bases outside the gene matches: 8. The V gene's germline CDR1 is LNHDA and CDR2 SQIVND (reference sequence). The CDR3 runs to 13 residues. The CDR3 DNA reads TGTGCCGTGGGTGGACAGGTGAATCAGCCCCAGCATTTT. Translated, it gives CAVGGQVNQPQHF.

This clone is a singleton in its sample. This chain connects TRBV5-4 to TRBJ2-7; 10 bases agree with TRBD1. In germline, CDR1 is SGHNT, CDR2 YYREEE (reference sequence). The V gene end was trimmed by 4 bases and the J gene end by 4 bases; junction bases not matched to a gene: 8. The CDR3 is made up of 15 amino acids. The CDR3 nucleotides read TGTGCCAGCAGCCCCCGACAGGGGGCCGCGTACGAGCAGTACTTC. Protein product: CASSPRQGAAYEQYF.

The gene calls are TRBV6-5 and TRBJ1-2; weak D call: TRBD1 (6 bases). Deletions cut 6 bases from V and 4 bases from J, with 18 bases between. The length of the CDR3 is 15 residues. Germline loops: CDR1 MNHEY, CDR2 SVGAGI. The CDR3 nucleotides are TGTGCCAGCAGCCCGGGGGGGGGCGCGAGCTATGGCTACACCTTC. This gives the protein CASSPGGGASYGYTF.

This clone was observed once. V gene TRBV19 combines with J gene TRBJ2-7; maybe TRBD1 (6 bases). V shed 1 base and J shed 4 bases, with 14 bases lying between them. CDR1 and CDR2 (germline): LNHDA, SQIVND (reference sequence). The CDR3 loop spans 15 amino acids. This chain's CDR3 is CASSIGRGQPYEQYF. CDR3 bases: TGTGCCAGTAGTATAGGGAGAGGACAGCCTTACGAGCAGTACTTC.

The CDR3 region has the DNA TGCGCCAGCAGCTTGGCTAGGAGGGATACGCAGTATTTT. This translates into CASSLARRDTQYF. The chain recombines TRBV5-1 with TRBJ2-3; perhaps TRBD2 as D (5 bases). The CDR3 is 13 residues long. Germline V lookup: CDR1 SGHRS, CDR2 YFSETQ. The ends were cut back, 0 bases at V and 6 bases at J, with 8 bases in the middle. The entire variable domain, with the rest obtained from reference TRBV5-1 and TRBJ2-3, is as follows: KAGVTQTPRYLIKTRGQQVTLSCSPISGHRSVSWYQQTPGQGLQFLFEYFSETQRNKGNFPGRFSGRQFSNSRSEMNVSTLELGDSALYLCASSLARRDTQYFGPGTRLTVL.

The V and J genes are TRBV3-1 (or the pseudogene TRBV3-2) and TRBJ2-7; unclear D gene. The CDR3 is 14 amino acids. Per the germline V gene, CDR1 is LGHDT and CDR2 is YNNKEL (reference sequence). Trimming cost V 6 bases and J 1 base, with 13 bases left between them. The CDR3 DNA sequence: TGTGCCAGCAGTCCCCTCGATAGATCCTACGAGCAGTACTTC. The encoded protein is CASSPLDRSYEQYF.

This clone was counted between two and nine times. This chain links TRBV7-9 with TRBJ2-7; possibly TRBD2 for D (6 bases). The germline V and J ends were trimmed by 5 bases and 6 bases, with 20 bases remaining between them. The CDR3 consists of 15 residues. Germline V gene sequence: CDR1 SEHNR, CDR2 FQNEAQ (reference sequence). The chain's CDR3 is CASSQRGGTASEQYF. CDR3 nucleotide sequence: TGTGCCAGCAGCCAACGAGGAGGGACGGCGTCCGAGCAGTACTTC. Filled out from reference TRBV7-9 and TRBJ2-7, the complete variable domain reads DTGVSQNPRHKITKRGQNVTFRCDPISEHNRLYWYRQTLGQGPEFLTYFQNEAQLEKSRLLSDRFSAERPKGSFSTLEIQRTEQGDSAMYLCASSQRGGTASEQYFGPGTRLTVT.

The chain joins TRBV5-4 to TRBJ2-3; 9 bases map to TRBD1. This CDR3 comprises 16 residues. Germline CDR1 reads SGHNT; CDR2 reads YYREEE (reference sequence). Germline trimming cut 3 bases from V and 5 bases from J; bases unmatched to any gene: 10. The CDR3 DNA reads as TGTGCCAGCAGCTCGGGGCCGGGACAGGGTTTAGATACGCAGTATTTT. It encodes CASSSGPGQGLDTQYF.

CDR3 in amino acids: CAISGTGGVMETQYF. The CDR3 nucleotides are TGTGCCATCAGTGGGACAGGGGGCGTTATGGAGACCCAGTACTTC. This chain joins TRBV10-3 and TRBJ2-5; 11 positions agree with TRBD1. With V trimmed by 4 bases and J by 5 bases, 6 bases remained unmatched. The CDR3 has 15 amino acids. Germline values: CDR1 ENHRY, CDR2 SYGVKD.

The rearrangement links TRBV11-2 to TRBJ2-5; TRBD2 matches at 8 bases. Germline V gene sequence: CDR1 SGHAT, CDR2 FQNNGV. This CDR3 has 15 residues. V gave up 5 bases and J gave up 3 bases; unmatched junction bases: 8. The CDR3 DNA is TGTGCCAGCAGCCGCGGGAGGCTCATCGAAGAGACCCAGTACTTC. It encodes CASSRGRLIEETQYF. The variable domain in full, with the rest retrieved from reference TRBV11-2 and TRBJ2-5, is EAGVAQSPRYKIIEKRQSVAFWCNPISGHATLYWYQQILGQGPKLLIQFQNNGVVDDSQLPKDRFSAERLKGVDSTLKIQPAKLEDSAVYLCASSRGRLIEETQYFGPGTRLLVL.